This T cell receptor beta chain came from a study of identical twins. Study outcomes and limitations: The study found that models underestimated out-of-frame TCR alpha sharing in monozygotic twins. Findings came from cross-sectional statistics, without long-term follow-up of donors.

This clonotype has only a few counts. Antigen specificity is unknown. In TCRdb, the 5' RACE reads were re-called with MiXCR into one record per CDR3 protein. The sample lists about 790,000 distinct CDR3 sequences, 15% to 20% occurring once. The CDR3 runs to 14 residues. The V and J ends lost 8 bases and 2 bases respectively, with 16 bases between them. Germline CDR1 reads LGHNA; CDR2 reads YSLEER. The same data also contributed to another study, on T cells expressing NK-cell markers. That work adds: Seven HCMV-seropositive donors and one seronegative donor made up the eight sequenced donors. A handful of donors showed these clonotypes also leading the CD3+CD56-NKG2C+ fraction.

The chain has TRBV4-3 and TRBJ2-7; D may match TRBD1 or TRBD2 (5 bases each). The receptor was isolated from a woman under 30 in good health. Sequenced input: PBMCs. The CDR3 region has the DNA TGCGCCAGCGTAAAGGGACCGAGAGCCTACGAGCAGTACTTC. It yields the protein CASVKGPRAYEQYF.